A single sample gave rise to the 26 T cell receptor beta chains below, sequenced in a study of T cells in Graves' hyperthyroidism and ophthalmopathy. Regions amplified from RNA transcripts were the TCR beta CDR3 regions. Using the HTBI primer set, a first-round RT-PCR was run on the TCR CDR3. TCRdb reprocessed the multiplex PCR reads with MiXCR, giving one entry per CDR3 protein. The sample contains 560,000 or so distinct CDR3 sequences, 20% of which appear only once. The sequenced sample consisted of blood. The receptors were sampled from a man in his forties or fifties with Graves' ophthalmopathy.

Many counts were recorded for this clonotype. V is TRBV3-1 and J is TRBJ1-6; D might be TRBD1 (6 bases). CDR3 size: 14 residues. CDR1 is LGHDT and CDR2 is YNNKEL in the germline V gene (reference sequence). The germline V and J ends were trimmed by 3 bases and 5 bases, with 8 bases remaining between them. CDR3 protein: CASSQKGDNSPLHF. The CDR3 nucleotides are TGTGCCAGCAGCCAGAAGGGGGATAATTCACCCCTCCACTTT.

As to this clonotype: At one end the junction does not follow the germline gene, possibly because of a read error. CDR3 region: CACSPRTGVGTEAFF. CDR3 in DNA: TGTGCCTGCAGCCCACGAACAGGGGTGGGGACTGAAGCTTTCTTT. This chain uses TRBV11-2 with TRBJ1-1, with 7 bases fitting TRBD1. Germline V gives CDR1 SGHAT, CDR2 FQNNGV. The CDR3 has 15 residues.

The CDR3: CASKNQGRDTEAFF. Here the CDR3 DNA reads TGTGCCAGCAAGAATCAGGGGAGGGACACTGAAGCTTTCTTT. The rearrangement uses TRBV25-1 and TRBJ1-1, with D perhaps matching TRBD1 (6 bases). Trimming removed 7 bases at V and 3 bases at J, with 15 bases between. The CDR3 length is 14 residues. Looked up from germline, CDR1 is MGHDK and CDR2 is SYGVNS.

Many counts were recorded for this clonotype. V is TRBV27 and J is TRBJ1-6, with 8 bases that match TRBD1. Germline values: CDR1 MNHEY, CDR2 SMNVEV (reference sequence). V was pared by 7 bases and J by 8 bases, with 10 bases of the junction left unmatched. This CDR3 region has 15 residues. For the CDR3, the DNA is TGTGCCAGCAAGAGCCCAGGGGGCTTCGATTCACCCCTCCACTTT. This codes for CASKSPGGFDSPLHF.

The V and J genes are TRBV18 and TRBJ1-3; perhaps TRBD1 as D (5 bases). Germline lookup yields CDR1 KGHSH and CDR2 LQKENI. The CDR3 totals 15 residues. V lost 3 bases and J lost 0, with 9 bases in between. CDR3 protein: CASSPTDDSGNTIYF. DNA for the CDR3: TGTGCCAGCTCACCGACAGATGACTCTGGAAACACCATATATTTT.

The chain uses TRBV20-1 and TRBJ2-2, with D perhaps TRBD2 (6 bases). CDR3 length: 16 residues. Germline CDR1 DFQATT, CDR2 SNEGSKA (reference sequence). Trimming left V 5 bases short and J 6 bases short, with 22 bases between. The DNA of the CDR3 is TGCAGTGCTCGGAGCGGGCTAAAGGTGTGGGCCGGGGAGCTGTTTTTT. Its protein is CSARSGLKVWAGELFF.

This clonotype was recorded at least ten times. The rearrangement links TRBV12-3 or TRBV12-4 to TRBJ2-1; D call uncertain. Trimming stripped 3 bases from V and 8 bases from J, with 11 bases between. The CDR3 extends over 13 amino acids. The CDR3 is CASSFDGEHEQFF. The CDR3 DNA reads as TGTGCCAGCAGTTTCGACGGCGAACATGAGCAGTTCTTC.

This clonotype was observed a few times. The gene calls are TRBV11-2 and TRBJ2-3; D may be TRBD2 (6 bases). V was clipped by 5 bases and J by 4 bases, with 13 bases between them. CDR3 length: 14 residues. Germline lookup yields CDR1 SGHAT and CDR2 FQNNGV. CDR3 residues: CASSPGGSPDTQYF. The CDR3 nucleotides are TGTGCCAGCAGCCCCGGAGGGTCCCCAGATACGCAGTATTTT.

This clonotype was recorded only once. The CDR3 spells CATSRERDRGEKLFF. The CDR3 DNA sequence: TGTGCCACCAGCAGAGAAAGGGACAGGGGGGAAAAACTGTTTTTT. The chain couples TRBV15 to TRBJ1-4; the match to TRBD1 covers 11 bases. The J segment lost 8 bases and the V segment lost 0 bases, leaving 2 bases of the junction unmatched. The germline V gene encodes CDR1 LNHNV and CDR2 YYDKDF (reference sequence). The CDR3 totals 15 residues.

The CDR3 sequence is CSARGGIRRGYNEQFF. CDR3 coding DNA: TGCAGTGCTAGAGGGGGGATTCGGAGGGGCTACAATGAGCAGTTCTTC. The chain joins TRBV20-1 to TRBJ2-1, with a possible D match to TRBD2 (6 bases). Per germline, CDR1 DFQATT and CDR2 SNEGSKA (reference sequence). Trimming removed 1 base at V and 3 bases at J, with 16 bases between. This CDR3 region has 16 residues.

Comment on this clonotype: Given a much more abundant clone one base away, this may be a read error. The CDR3 end shows no conserved phenylalanine or tryptophan, and so a read error is likely. The DNA of the CDR3 is TGTGCCACCAGCAGGGGGACAAATTACGAGCAGTACCTC. It codes for CATSRGTNYEQYL. The chain joins TRBV15 to TRBJ2-7; D possibly corresponds to TRBD1 (6 bases). Between the trimmed V and J ends, which lost 3 bases and 4 bases, there was a span of 10 bases. Germline V CDR1 and CDR2: LNHNV, YYDKDF (reference sequence). There are 13 residues in the CDR3.

This clonotype was found many times. The chain couples TRBV20-1 to TRBJ2-7; D unresolved. The V gene's germline CDR1 is DFQATT and CDR2 SNEGSKA (reference sequence). Trimming shortened V by 3 bases and J by 3 bases, and 9 bases separated the two germline ends. The CDR3 has 12 residues. This chain's CDR3 is CSARARNYEQYF. As DNA, the CDR3 is TGCAGTGCTAGGGCCAGAAACTACGAGCAGTACTTC.

The genes are TRBV20-1 and TRBJ2-5; 8 bases match TRBD1. Germline V gene sequence: CDR1 DFQATT, CDR2 SNEGSKA (reference sequence). J lost 10 bases, V lost 1 base, and 11 bases had no gene match. This CDR3 contains 14 residues. In DNA form, the CDR3 reads TGCAGTGCTAGAGGACAGGGGCCGGCTTCGGGCCAGTACTTC. As protein: CSARGQGPASGQYF.

This clonotype has at least ten counts. V is TRBV27 and J is TRBJ2-7; 10 bases align to TRBD2. The CDR3 spans 13 residues. Germline V gives CDR1 MNHEY, CDR2 SMNVEV (reference sequence). V dropped 10 bases and J dropped 3; count of bases not matched to a gene: 6. Written as DNA, the CDR3 is TGTGCCACGTCCGAGCGGGGGGGCTACGAGCAGTACTTC. Protein sequence: CATSERGGYEQYF.

This clonotype has at least ten counts. This chain links TRBV7-2 with TRBJ2-1, with 8 bases matching TRBD1. The V and J ends lost 2 bases and 9 bases, in that order; junction bases with no gene match: 9. CDR3 length equals 15 residues. Germline V gene lookup returns CDR1 SGHTA and CDR2 FQGNSA. CDR3 nucleotides: TGTGCCAGCAGCTTATTGGTAACAGGGGGTGGTGAGCAGTTCTTC. This translates into CASSLLVTGGGEQFF. The entire variable domain, with the rest obtained from reference TRBV7-2 and TRBJ2-1, is as follows: GAGVSQSPSNKVTEKGKDVELRCDPISGHTALYWYRQSLGQGLEFLIYFQGNSAPDKSGLPSDRFSAERTGGSVSTLTIQRTQQEDSAVYLCASSLLVTGGGEQFFGPGTRLTVL.

This sequence joins TRBV29-1 and TRBJ2-3; D not certain. Germline V lookup: CDR1 SQVTM, CDR2 ANQGSEA. Trimming shortened V by 3 bases and J by 2 bases, and 6 bases separated the two germline ends. The CDR3 has 12 amino acids. CDR3 nucleotides: TGCAGCGTTGACTTGGCCACAGATACGCAGTATTTT. Encoded protein: CSVDLATDTQYF.

This clonotype has ten or more counts. The rearrangement links TRBV12-3 or TRBV12-4 to TRBJ2-7; 7 nucleotides agree with TRBD1. The CDR3 runs 13 residues. V was clipped by 4 bases and J by 8 bases; unmatched bases: 8. The CDR3 reads CASSSRQGIKQYF. DNA for the CDR3: TGTGCCAGCAGTTCCCGACAGGGTATCAAGCAGTACTTC.

At least ten counts were recorded for this clonotype. The chain recombines TRBV10-3 with TRBJ2-7; D might be TRBD2 (5 bases). V shed 2 bases and J shed 3 bases, with 11 bases lying between them. Germline CDR1 reads ENHRY; CDR2 reads SYGVKD. The CDR3 is 14 amino acids. This CDR3 is CAISEPPTSYEQYF. CDR3 bases: TGTGCCATCAGTGAGCCTCCTACTAGCTACGAGCAGTACTTC.

In its sample, this clonotype was seen many times. The chain joins TRBV5-8 to TRBJ2-3, with a weak D call TRBD1 (6 bases). Germline V lookup: CDR1 SGHTS, CDR2 YDEGEE. The CDR3 is 16 amino acids. The V and J ends lost 4 bases and 0 bases respectively, with 15 bases between them. The CDR3 DNA is TGTGCCAGCAGCCAGAAACAGGGAAGGAGCACAGATACGCAGTATTTT. The encoded protein is CASSQKQGRSTDTQYF.

The V gene is TRBV7-9, the J gene TRBJ2-3, with D possibly matching TRBD1 (6 bases). This CDR3 is 17 amino acids long. The V and J ends lost 1 base and 0 bases respectively, with 14 bases between them. Germline V gene lookup returns CDR1 SEHNR and CDR2 FQNEAQ (reference sequence). Here the CDR3 DNA reads TGTGCCAGCAGCTTAGGACCCGGGACAATTAGCACAGATACGCAGTATTTT. Translated: CASSLGPGTISTDTQYF.

This clonotype was counted ten times or more. This chain joins TRBV12-3 or TRBV12-4 and TRBJ2-5; 8 nucleotides match TRBD1. The CDR3 extends over 13 amino acids. J gave up 9 bases and V 6 bases, and 9 bases lay outside the gene matches. CDR3 DNA: TGTGCCAGCAGACGAGACAGGGGTTGGTCCCAGTACTTC. It encodes CASRRDRGWSQYF.

This chain joins TRBV19 and TRBJ2-7, with D possibly matching TRBD2 (5 bases). Germline CDR1 LNHDA, CDR2 SQIVND (reference sequence). Trimming pared 3 bases from V and 4 bases from J, leaving 13 bases between. The CDR3 totals 14 residues. The CDR3, as DNA: TGTGCCAGTAGTATTGACCCACTAGGGTACGAGCAGTACTTC. Translated, it gives CASSIDPLGYEQYF.

The V gene is TRBV7-3, the J gene TRBJ2-1, with 8 positions matching TRBD2. Germline CDR1 and CDR2: SGHTA and FQGTGA. This CDR3 spans 13 amino acids. Germline trimming cut 5 bases from V and 9 bases from J; bases unmatched to any gene: 6. The CDR3 region is CASSPPGRGEQFF. CDR3 bases: TGTGCCAGCAGCCCCCCCGGGAGGGGTGAGCAGTTCTTC. Full variable domain (remainder filled in from reference TRBV7-3 and TRBJ2-1): GAGVSQTPSNKVTEKGKYVELRCDPISGHTALYWYRQSLGQGPEFLIYFQGTGAADDSGLPNDRFFAVRPEGSVSTLKIQRTERGDSAVYLCASSPPGRGEQFFGPGTRLTVL.

As for this clonotype: It may be a read error: a sequence one base away is much more abundant. This chain connects TRBV11-2 to TRBJ2-3; D ambiguous. V dropped 4 bases and J dropped 10 bases, with 15 bases sitting between them. The CDR3 length is 13 residues. Germline V CDR1 and CDR2: SGHAT, FQNNGV. CDR3 nucleotide sequence: TGTGCCAGCAGCTCACCCCCAGAGAGCGCGCAGTATTTT. Encoded protein: CASSSPPESAQYF.

This clonotype was found many times. The J gene is TRBJ2-7, the V gene TRBV11-2; 10 nucleotides align to TRBD1. This CDR3 is built from 15 residues. Germline V CDR1 and CDR2: SGHAT, FQNNGV. The V segment lost 1 base and the J segment 3 bases; nucleotides outside the gene matches: 3. The CDR3 DNA follows: TGTGCCAGCAGCTTAGCCGGGACAGGGGTCTACGAGCAGTACTTC. This codes for CASSLAGTGVYEQYF.

The chain carries TRBV4-1 and TRBJ2-7, with 11 nucleotides matching TRBD2. V trimming: 3 bases; J trimming: 1 base; junction bases outside the gene matches: 8. CDR1 MGHRA and CDR2 YSYEKL come from the germline V gene. This CDR3 is built from 17 residues. This CDR3 is CASSHARLAGRSYEQYF. The CDR3, as DNA: TGCGCCAGCAGCCATGCTAGACTAGCGGGGCGATCCTACGAGCAGTACTTC.